The clone carrying this T cell receptor beta chain was detected only a few times. This record belongs to a study of human T cells and chemical hapten exposure. Across the study: Chiefly women, the patients showed alopecia areata, totalis or universalis.

One entry per CDR3 protein, called by TCRdb with MiXCR from the RACE reads. This sample has 330,000 or so distinct CDR3 sequences, with roughly 6% found just once. The time point here: patch test 2, 6 weeks after DPC sensitization. Stated treatment: therapeutic diphenylcyclopropenone sensitization with weekly scalp DPC. The CDR3 has 13 amino acids. Trimming cost V 11 bases and J 0 bases, with 11 bases left between them. CDR1 and CDR2 (germline): MNHEY, SVGAGI. The TCR sequence derives from a woman aged 18 to 35 with alopecia areata. Some clones in this sample may be carry-over from other donors' samples. Material: whole blood, obtained in connection with sensitization to the hapten diphenylcyclopropenone (DPC). The chain is built from TRBV6-5 and TRBJ1-3; D is undetermined. CDR3 in amino acids: CAPWGFSGNTIYF. CDR3 sequence (DNA): TGTGCCCCTTGGGGTTTCTCTGGAAACACCATATATTTT.